The next 30 T cell receptor beta chains were all read from a single sample in a study of T cells in Graves' hyperthyroidism and ophthalmopathy. The source material, RNA transcripts, was used to amplify TCR beta CDR3 regions. TCR CDR3 underwent first-round RT-PCR with the HTBI primer set. TCRdb ran MiXCR on the multiplex PCR reads and lists one entry per CDR3 protein. The sample consists of 40,000 to 60,000 distinct CDR3 sequences, under 50% of them appearing once. Source material: blood. The receptors here all came from a woman between 45 and 60 years old with Graves' ophthalmopathy.

This chain uses TRBV24-1 with TRBJ2-5, with 7 positions matching TRBD2. The CDR3 spans 15 residues. CDR1 and CDR2 (germline): KGHDR, SFDVKD. V trimming: 5 bases; J trimming: 2 bases; junction bases outside the gene matches: 7. This CDR3 is CATSGRRESQETQYF. The CDR3 DNA follows: TGTGCCACCAGTGGAAGGCGGGAGTCACAAGAGACCCAGTACTTC.

The chain carries TRBV2 and TRBJ2-7, with 10 bases matching TRBD1. Unmatched junction bases numbered 4, after V lost 6 bases and J lost 2 bases. In germline, CDR1 is SNHLY, CDR2 FYNNEI. The CDR3 consists of 14 residues. CDR3 in DNA: TGTGCCAGCAGACCGGGACAGGGGCCCTACGAGCAGTACTTC. Encoded protein: CASRPGQGPYEQYF.

This clonotype is medium-sized within its sample. The chain is built from TRBV29-1 and TRBJ1-2, with D uncertain. Looked up from germline, CDR1 is SQVTM and CDR2 is ANQGSEA. The CDR3 is 13 amino acids. V was cut by 0 bases and J by 2 bases, with 7 bases left in between. The CDR3 protein is CSVEDGRNYGYTF. The CDR3 bases are TGCAGCGTTGAAGATGGAAGGAACTATGGCTACACCTTC.

The chain couples TRBV2 to TRBJ1-1; TRBD1 matches at 8 bases. After removal of 3 bases from V and 2 bases from J, the junction contained 5 bases not matched to a gene. CDR3 length: 15 amino acids. Per germline, CDR1 SNHLY and CDR2 FYNNEI. The CDR3 coding sequence is TGTGCCAGCAGTGATGGGGGACAGGCAAACACTGAAGCTTTCTTT. Translation gives CASSDGGQANTEAFF.

To note about this clonotype: One base away lies a much larger clone, so this may be a sequencing read error. The chain uses TRBV20-1 and TRBJ1-1; D is uncertain. Trimming cost V 0 bases and J 2 bases, with 10 bases left between them. Germline assignment: CDR1 DFQATT and CDR2 SNEGSKA (reference sequence). The CDR3 contains 14 residues. The CDR3 nucleotides are TGCAGTGCTAGAGAGGGCGGGGTTAACACTGAAGCTTTCTTT. It translates to CSAREGGVNTEAFF.

By share, this clonotype counts as medium-sized (0.01 to 0.1%). The chain combines TRBV24-1 with TRBJ1-4; a possible D gene is TRBD1 (5 bases). The germline V gene encodes CDR1 KGHDR and CDR2 SFDVKD. This CDR3 is 14 amino acids long. The V gene lost 3 bases and the J gene lost 3 bases, with 7 bases spanning the gap. The CDR3 nucleotides are TGTGCCACCAGTGATACAGGACCTAATGAAAAACTGTTTTTT. Translating gives CATSDTGPNEKLFF.

The chain combines TRBV20-1 with TRBJ2-7; no firm D call. Deletions cut 3 bases from V and 2 bases from J, with 5 bases between. Germline loops: CDR1 DFQATT, CDR2 SNEGSKA (reference sequence). This CDR3 has 11 residues. The CDR3 spells CSASAAYEQYF. CDR3 sequence (DNA): TGCAGTGCTAGTGCCGCCTACGAGCAGTACTTC.

With regard to this clonotype: A much larger clone differs by one base, so this may be a read error. The rearrangement uses TRBV7-9 and TRBJ2-4, with 9 nucleotides matching TRBD1. The germline V gene encodes CDR1 SEHNR and CDR2 FQNEAQ (reference sequence). There are 19 residues in the CDR3. As DNA, the CDR3 is TGTGCCAGCAGCTTCCCTGGGACAGGGACGCATCTAGCCAAAAACATTCAGGACTTC. It translates to CASSFPGTGTHLAKNIQDF.

The chain carries TRBV15 and TRBJ2-6; possibly TRBD1 or TRBD2 for D (5 bases each). Germline CDR1 and CDR2: LNHNV and YYDKDF (reference sequence). V gave up 3 bases and J gave up 0 bases, with 15 bases separating them. The CDR3 is 18 residues long. The CDR3 spells CATSSLWDGSSGANVLTF. CDR3 nucleotides: TGTGCCACCAGCAGCTTGTGGGACGGAAGCTCTGGGGCCAACGTCCTGACTTTC.

As concerns this clonotype: With a much larger clone just one base away, this may be a read error. This rearrangement joins TRBV5-1 to TRBJ2-1; D gene ambiguous. Germline assignment: CDR1 SGHRS and CDR2 YFSETQ. CDR3 size: 15 residues. CDR3 sequence: CASGLRLSSYNEQFF. The CDR3 coding sequence is TGCGCCAGCGGCTTACGATTGAGCTCCTACAATGAGCAGTTCTTC.

By share, this clonotype counts as large. CDR3 residues: CAISEPNRGPDSPLHF. For the CDR3, the DNA is TGTGCCATCAGTGAGCCTAACAGGGGGCCGGATTCACCCCTCCACTTT. J is TRBJ1-6 and V is TRBV10-3; 9 bases line up with TRBD1. This CDR3 spans 16 amino acids. V was clipped by 2 bases and J by 8 bases; unmatched bases: 7. Germline CDR1 ENHRY, CDR2 SYGVKD.

As for this clonotype: Compared with germline, one end of the junction differs, possibly owing to a read error. The chain uses TRBV2 and TRBJ2-1; D possibly corresponds to TRBD2 (5 bases). This CDR3 contains 14 residues. Germline V gives CDR1 SNHLY, CDR2 FYNNEI. CDR3 DNA sequence: TGTGCCAGCATCCTAGCACTGGAGTACAATGAGCAGATCTTC. This gives the protein CASILALEYNEQIF.

Concerning this clonotype: Without the conserved terminal phenylalanine or tryptophan, this CDR3 likely stems from a read error. The limits of the CDR3 on the DNA are not certain, so only TCRdb's listed CDR3 is given. The chain uses TRBV9 and TRBJ1-1. The CDR3 spans 15 amino acids, including both terminal residues. Germline lookup yields CDR1 SGDLS and CDR2 YYNGEE. The CDR3 spells CASSVEGSVVTEAFC.

The chain uses TRBV15 and TRBJ2-7; possibly TRBD1 or TRBD2 for D (5 bases each). This CDR3 has 17 residues. V was clipped by 3 bases and J by 3 bases, with 21 bases between them. Germline CDR1 reads LNHNV; CDR2 reads YYDKDF (reference sequence). The CDR3 DNA sequence: TGTGCCACCAGCAGCTTGGCCGGGGCAGGGACGAACTACGAGCAGTACTTC. Translation gives CATSSLAGAGTNYEQYF.

Ten or more counts support this clonotype. The CDR3 coding sequence is TGTGCCAGCAGCCTCCCGAGGACAGGGGATCTTACAGTGGCTGAGCAGTTCTTC. The encoded protein is CASSLPRTGDLTVAEQFF. The V and J genes are TRBV7-9 and TRBJ2-1; 9 bases map to TRBD1. CDR3 size: 18 residues. Germline V gene data show CDR1 as SEHNR and CDR2 as FQNEAQ (reference sequence). V lost 5 bases and J lost 9; bases outside the gene matches: 20. Looking up the rest from reference TRBV7-9 and TRBJ2-1 gives the full variable domain: DTGVSQNPRHKITKRGQNVTFRCDPISEHNRLYWYRQTLGQGPEFLTYFQNEAQLEKSRLLSDRFSAERPKGSFSTLEIQRTEQGDSAMYLCASSLPRTGDLTVAEQFFGPGTRLTVL.

By share of the sample, this clonotype is medium-sized. The J gene is TRBJ2-5, the V gene TRBV15; D is possibly TRBD1 (6 bases). CDR3 length equals 15 residues. V lost 8 bases and J 2 bases, leaving 18 bases between the germline ends. The germline gives CDR1 LNHNV, CDR2 YYDKDF (reference sequence). The DNA of the CDR3 is TGTGCCACCGCGCCGGACAGCCACCGTCAAGAGACCCAGTACTTC. This codes for CATAPDSHRQETQYF.

The V gene is TRBV2, the J gene TRBJ1-4, with D possibly TRBD1 on 6 matching bases. CDR3 length equals 14 residues. Germline-derived CDR1 and CDR2 are SNHLY and FYNNEI. The V gene lost 4 bases and the J gene lost 5 bases, with 11 bases spanning the gap. CDR3 nucleotide sequence: TGTGCCAGCAGTGGTGGGACACTAAATGAAAAACTGTTTTTT. Encoded protein: CASSGGTLNEKLFF. Full variable domain (remainder filled in from reference TRBV2 and TRBJ1-4): EPEVTQTPSHQVTQMGQEVILRCVPISNHLYFYWYRQILGQKVEFLVSFYNNEISEKSEIFDDQFSVERPDGSNFTLKIRSTKLEDSAMYFCASSGGTLNEKLFFGSGTQLSVL.

In its sample, this clonotype was seen many times. This chain uses TRBV20-1 with TRBJ2-3; 13 bases are a match to TRBD2. Germline lookup yields CDR1 DFQATT and CDR2 SNEGSKA (reference sequence). The V gene end was trimmed by 3 bases and the J gene end by 7 bases; junction bases not matched to a gene: 10. The CDR3 runs to 16 residues. CDR3 nucleotides: TGCAGTGCTAGGAAGGGGACTAGCGGGAAGTCAAATACGCAGTATTTT. This sequence encodes CSARKGTSGKSNTQYF.

In this sample, this clonotype turned up many times. The chain joins TRBV29-1 to TRBJ2-2; the D gene is possibly TRBD1 (5 bases). The CDR3 runs to 14 residues. Germline assignment: CDR1 SQVTM and CDR2 ANQGSEA. The V end lost 1 base, the J end lost 7 bases, and 13 bases lay between the germline ends. The CDR3 sequence: CSVEAEGDGGELFF. CDR3 DNA sequence: TGCAGCGTTGAAGCTGAAGGGGATGGCGGGGAGCTGTTTTTT.

J is TRBJ2-1 and V is TRBV4-1, with TRBD2 matching over 8 bases. Unmatched junction bases numbered 5, after V lost 0 bases and J lost 7 bases. CDR1 is MGHRA, CDR2 YSYEKL, per germline. The CDR3 contains 15 residues. Here the CDR3 reads CASSQDWIAGNEQFF. As DNA, the CDR3 is TGCGCCAGCAGCCAAGATTGGATAGCGGGAAATGAGCAGTTCTTC.

This clonotype was counted many times. The chain links TRBV6-1 to TRBJ2-2; D may be TRBD2 (6 bases). This CDR3 spans 14 amino acids. The V gene's germline CDR1 is MNHNS and CDR2 SASEGT. V lost 7 bases to trimming and J lost 7 bases, with 16 bases between them. In nucleotides, the CDR3 is TGTGCCAGCATAGGCCGGGGGAACCGCGGGGAGCTGTTTTTT. Translation gives CASIGRGNRGELFF.

This clonotype was seen many times. The DNA of the CDR3 is TGTGCCAGCAGCCAAGCGGGCGGGAGCACAGATACGCAGTATTTT. It specifies CASSQAGGSTDTQYF. This sequence joins TRBV9 and TRBJ2-3; TRBD2 might be the D (6 bases). The germline V and J ends were trimmed by 4 bases and 0 bases, with 12 bases remaining between them. This CDR3 comprises 15 residues. The germline V gene has CDR1 SGDLS and CDR2 YYNGEE.

The V and J genes are TRBV29-1 and TRBJ1-5, with 7 positions matching TRBD1. CDR3 length equals 12 residues. Germline V lookup: CDR1 SQVTM, CDR2 ANQGSEA. V lost 4 bases and J lost 7; bases outside the gene matches: 4. The CDR3 sequence: CSVANRGQPQHF. CDR3 nucleotides: TGCAGCGTTGCGAACAGGGGACAGCCCCAGCATTTT.

This clonotype has ten or more counts. The chain employs TRBV19 and TRBJ2-5; possible D gene TRBD2, 6 bases. V was pared by 4 bases and J by 2 bases, with 14 bases between. CDR3 length: 15 residues. CDR1 is LNHDA and CDR2 is SQIVND in the germline V gene (reference sequence). CDR3 loop: CASSNWRAQQETQYF. CDR3 coding DNA: TGTGCCAGTAGTAACTGGAGGGCACAACAAGAGACCCAGTACTTC.

V and J are TRBV10-3 and TRBJ1-2; D gene uncertain. The length of the CDR3 is 12 residues. CDR1 and CDR2 (germline): ENHRY, SYGVKD. Between the trimmed V and J ends, which lost 2 bases and 5 bases, there was a span of 6 bases. In DNA, the CDR3 is TGTGCCATCAGTGAGGGAGGGTATGGCTACACCTTC. Encoded protein: CAISEGGYGYTF.

This clonotype was seen ten or more times. The V gene is TRBV6-4, the J gene TRBJ2-3; TRBD2 agrees at 7 bases. CDR1 is MRHNA and CDR2 is SNTAGT in the germline V gene. The CDR3 consists of 15 residues. V trimming: 10 bases; J trimming: 3 bases; junction bases outside the gene matches: 13. CDR3 coding DNA: TGTGCCACCCAAGAGCTAGCGGAGGGAACAGATACGCAGTATTTT. Protein: CATQELAEGTDTQYF.

This sequence joins TRBV7-9 and TRBJ2-1; D is possibly TRBD2 (5 bases). The CDR3 contains 14 residues. V dropped 5 bases and J dropped 3 bases, with 11 bases sitting between them. CDR1 SEHNR and CDR2 FQNEAQ come from the germline V gene (reference sequence). The CDR3 here is CASSGSRDYNEQFF. CDR3 coding DNA: TGTGCCAGCAGCGGGAGCCGGGACTACAATGAGCAGTTCTTC.

This clonotype has at least ten counts. The CDR3 sequence: CASKLSRGPPRYETQYF. CDR3 bases: TGCGCCAGCAAGTTATCTCGAGGGCCCCCCCGGTATGAGACCCAGTACTTC. The V gene is TRBV10-2, the J gene TRBJ2-5; a weak D match, TRBD2 (5 bases). The CDR3 runs 17 residues. V shed 7 bases and J shed 5 bases, with 26 bases lying between them. Per germline, CDR1 WSHSY and CDR2 SAAADI.

For this clonotype: Germline is not matched at one junction end, which may reflect a read error. The rearrangement uses TRBV14 and TRBJ2-1, with TRBD2 identical over 8 bases. The germline V gene encodes CDR1 SGHDN and CDR2 FVKESK. The CDR3 length is 14 residues. The CDR3 region has the DNA TGTGCCAGCAGCCAGGGGACTAGTTCATACGAGCAGCTCTTC. It translates to CASSQGTSSYEQLF.

In this sample, this clonotype turned up a few times. This clone may be a read error of a much larger clone one base away. The chain employs TRBV5-4 and TRBJ2-7, with 8 bases matching TRBD2. This CDR3 region has 18 residues. V lost 4 bases to trimming and J lost 5 bases; unmatched junction nucleotides: 20. Germline values: CDR1 SGHNT, CDR2 YYREEE (reference sequence). CDR3 sequence: CASSVRAPGGSTVNEQYF. The CDR3 DNA follows: TGTGCCAGCAGCGTCCGGGCCCCGGGGGGGAGTACTGTCAACGAGCAGTACTTC.